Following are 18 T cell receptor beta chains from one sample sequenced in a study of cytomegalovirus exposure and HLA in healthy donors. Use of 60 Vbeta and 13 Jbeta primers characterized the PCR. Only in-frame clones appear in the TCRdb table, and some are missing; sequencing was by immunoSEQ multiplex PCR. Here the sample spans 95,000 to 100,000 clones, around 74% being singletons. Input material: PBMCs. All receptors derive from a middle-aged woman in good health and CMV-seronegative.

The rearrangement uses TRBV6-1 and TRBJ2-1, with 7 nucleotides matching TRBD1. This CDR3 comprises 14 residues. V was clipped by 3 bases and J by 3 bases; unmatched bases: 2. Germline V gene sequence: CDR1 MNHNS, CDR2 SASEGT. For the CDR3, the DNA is TGTGCCAGCAGTGACCGGGACAGCTACAATGAGCAGTTCTTC. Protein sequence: CASSDRDSYNEQFF.

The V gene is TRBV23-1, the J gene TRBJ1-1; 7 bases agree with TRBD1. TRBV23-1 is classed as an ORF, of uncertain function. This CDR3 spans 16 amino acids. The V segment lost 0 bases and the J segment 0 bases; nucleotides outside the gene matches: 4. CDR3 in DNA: TGCGCCAGCAGTCAATCGGGCAGGGGGATGAACACTGAAGCTTTCTTT. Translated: CASSQSGRGMNTEAFF.

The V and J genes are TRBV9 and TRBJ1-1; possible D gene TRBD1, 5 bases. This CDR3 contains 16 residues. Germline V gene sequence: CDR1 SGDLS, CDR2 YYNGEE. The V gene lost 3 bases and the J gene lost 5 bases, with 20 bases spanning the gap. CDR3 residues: CASSAHRGGERTEAFF. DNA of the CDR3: TGTGCCAGCAGCGCCCACCGCGGGGGGGAGAGGACTGAAGCTTTCTTT. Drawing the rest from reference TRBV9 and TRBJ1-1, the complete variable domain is DSGVTQTPKHLITATGQRVTLRCSPRSGDLSVYWYQQSLDQGLQFLIQYYNGEERAKGNILERFSAQQFPDLHSELNLSSLELGDSALYFCASSAHRGGERTEAFFGQGTRLTVV.

The CDR3 is CASSVDRPTGELFF. CDR3 DNA sequence: TGTGCCAGCAGCGTAGACAGACCGACCGGGGAGCTGTTTTTT. This chain joins TRBV7-9 and TRBJ2-2; D is perhaps TRBD1 (5 bases). This CDR3 has 14 residues. CDR1 is SEHNR, CDR2 FQNEAQ, per germline (reference sequence). V lost 5 bases and J lost 5, with 12 bases in between.

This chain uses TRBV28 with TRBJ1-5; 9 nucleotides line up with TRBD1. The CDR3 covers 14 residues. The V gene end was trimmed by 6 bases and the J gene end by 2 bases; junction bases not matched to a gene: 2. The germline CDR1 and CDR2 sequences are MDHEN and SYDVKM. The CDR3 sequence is CASRDRGGNQPQHF. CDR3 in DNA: TGTGCCAGCAGGGACAGGGGTGGCAATCAGCCCCAGCATTTT. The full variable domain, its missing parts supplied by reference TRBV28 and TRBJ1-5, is DVKVTQSSRYLVKRTGEKVFLECVQDMDHENMFWYRQDPGLGLRLIYFSYDVKMKEKGDIPEGYSVSREKKERFSLILESASTNQTSMYLCASRDRGGNQPQHFGDGTRLSIL.

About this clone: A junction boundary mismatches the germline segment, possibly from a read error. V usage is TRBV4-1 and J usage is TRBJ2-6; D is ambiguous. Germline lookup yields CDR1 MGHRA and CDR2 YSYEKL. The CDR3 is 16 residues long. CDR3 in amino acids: CASSQVTGSGANVLTF. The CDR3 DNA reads TGTGCCAGCAGCCAAGTAACGGGTTCTGGGGCCAACGTCCTGACTTTC.

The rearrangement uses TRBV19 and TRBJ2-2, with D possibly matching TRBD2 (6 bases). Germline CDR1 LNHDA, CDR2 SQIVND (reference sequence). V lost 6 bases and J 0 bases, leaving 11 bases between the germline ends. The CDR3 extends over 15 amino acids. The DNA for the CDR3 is TGTGCCAGTAGAGATGGGGGGACGAACACCGGGGAGCTGTTTTTT. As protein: CASRDGGTNTGELFF.

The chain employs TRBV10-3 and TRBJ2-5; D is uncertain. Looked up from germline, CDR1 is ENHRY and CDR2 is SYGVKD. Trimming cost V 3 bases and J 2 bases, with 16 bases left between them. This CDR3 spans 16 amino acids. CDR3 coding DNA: TGTGCCATCAGTGATCTCGTACTCTCAAATCAAGAGACCCAGTACTTC. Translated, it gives CAISDLVLSNQETQYF.

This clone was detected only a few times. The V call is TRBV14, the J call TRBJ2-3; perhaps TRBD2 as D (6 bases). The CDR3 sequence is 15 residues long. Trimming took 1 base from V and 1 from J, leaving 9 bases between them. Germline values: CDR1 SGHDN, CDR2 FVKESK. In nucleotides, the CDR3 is TGTGCCAGCAGCCAAGGGGGACTTCGCACAGATACGCAGTATTTT. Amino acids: CASSQGGLRTDTQYF.

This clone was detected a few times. In DNA form, the CDR3 reads TGTGCCATCAGTGATCCTGGGCAGGTTCCCTCCTACGAGCAGTACTTC. It encodes CAISDPGQVPSYEQYF. The chain joins TRBV10-3 to TRBJ2-7; D gene unclear. This CDR3 has 16 residues. CDR1 is ENHRY, CDR2 SYGVKD, per germline. Trimming pared 3 bases from V and 0 bases from J, leaving 15 bases between.

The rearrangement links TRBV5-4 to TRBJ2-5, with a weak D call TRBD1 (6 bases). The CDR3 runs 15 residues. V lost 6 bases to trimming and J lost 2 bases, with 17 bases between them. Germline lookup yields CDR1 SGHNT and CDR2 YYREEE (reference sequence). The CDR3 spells CASTTSVGAQETQYF. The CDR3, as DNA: TGTGCCAGCACTACCTCGGTGGGGGCGCAAGAGACCCAGTACTTC. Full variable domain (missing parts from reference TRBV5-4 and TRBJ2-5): ETGVTQSPTHLIKTRGQQVTLRCSSQSGHNTVSWYQQALGQGPQFIFQYYREEENGRGNFPPRFSGLQFPNYSSELNVNALELDDSALYLCASTTSVGAQETQYFGPGTRLLVL.

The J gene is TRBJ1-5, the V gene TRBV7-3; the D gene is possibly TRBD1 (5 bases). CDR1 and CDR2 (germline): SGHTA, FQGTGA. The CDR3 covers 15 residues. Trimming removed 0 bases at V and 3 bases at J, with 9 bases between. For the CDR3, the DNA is TGTGCCAGCAGCTTAACGGGAGGGACCAATCAGCCCCAGCATTTT. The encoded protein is CASSLTGGTNQPQHF.

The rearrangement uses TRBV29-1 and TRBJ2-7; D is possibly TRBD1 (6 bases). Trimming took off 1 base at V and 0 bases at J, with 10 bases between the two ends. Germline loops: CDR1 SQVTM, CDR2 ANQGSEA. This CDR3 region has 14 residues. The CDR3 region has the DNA TGCAGCGTTGAAGTAACAGGGAGCTCCTACGAGCAGTACTTC. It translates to CSVEVTGSSYEQYF.

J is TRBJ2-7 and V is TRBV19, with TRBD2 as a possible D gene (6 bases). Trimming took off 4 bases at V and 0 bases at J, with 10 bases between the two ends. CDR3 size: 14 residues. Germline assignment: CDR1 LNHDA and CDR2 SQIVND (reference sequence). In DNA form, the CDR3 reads TGTGCCAGTAGTACCCTAGCGTACTCCTACGAGCAGTACTTC. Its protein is CASSTLAYSYEQYF. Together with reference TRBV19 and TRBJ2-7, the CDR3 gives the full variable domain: DGGITQSPKYLFRKEGQNVTLSCEQNLNHDAMYWYRQDPGQGLRLIYYSQIVNDFQKGDIAEGYSVSREKKESFPLTVTSAQKNPTAFYLCASSTLAYSYEQYFGPGTRLTVT.

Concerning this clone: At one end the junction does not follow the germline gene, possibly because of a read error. CDR3 in DNA: TGTGCCAGCAGCTTAGCGGTCCCCCACTTC. Protein product: CASSLAVPHF. The V gene is TRBV11-2, the J gene TRBJ2-7; D not certain. There are 10 residues in the CDR3. Per the germline V gene, CDR1 is SGHAT and CDR2 is FQNNGV.

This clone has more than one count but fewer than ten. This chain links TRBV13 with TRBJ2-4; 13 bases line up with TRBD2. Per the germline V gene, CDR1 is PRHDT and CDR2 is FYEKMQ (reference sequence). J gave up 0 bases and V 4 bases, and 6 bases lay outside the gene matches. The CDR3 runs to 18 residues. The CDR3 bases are TGTGCCAGCAGCTCAACTAGCGGGGGGGCCGTAGCCAAAAACATTCAGTACTTC. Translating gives CASSSTSGGAVAKNIQYF.

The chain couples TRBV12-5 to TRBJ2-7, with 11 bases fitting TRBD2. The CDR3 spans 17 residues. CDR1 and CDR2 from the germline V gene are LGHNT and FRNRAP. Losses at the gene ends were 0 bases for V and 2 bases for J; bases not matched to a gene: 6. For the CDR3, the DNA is TGTGCTAGTGGTTTGGTACTGCTAGCGGGGGGTACCTACGAGCAGTACTTC. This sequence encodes CASGLVLLAGGTYEQYF.

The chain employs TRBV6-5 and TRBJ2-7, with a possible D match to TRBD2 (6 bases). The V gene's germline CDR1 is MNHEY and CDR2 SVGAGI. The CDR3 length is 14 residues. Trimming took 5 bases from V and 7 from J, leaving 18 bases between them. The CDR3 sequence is CASSPQWRGLEQYF. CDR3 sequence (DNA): TGTGCCAGCAGTCCCCAATGGCGGGGCTTGGAGCAGTACTTC.